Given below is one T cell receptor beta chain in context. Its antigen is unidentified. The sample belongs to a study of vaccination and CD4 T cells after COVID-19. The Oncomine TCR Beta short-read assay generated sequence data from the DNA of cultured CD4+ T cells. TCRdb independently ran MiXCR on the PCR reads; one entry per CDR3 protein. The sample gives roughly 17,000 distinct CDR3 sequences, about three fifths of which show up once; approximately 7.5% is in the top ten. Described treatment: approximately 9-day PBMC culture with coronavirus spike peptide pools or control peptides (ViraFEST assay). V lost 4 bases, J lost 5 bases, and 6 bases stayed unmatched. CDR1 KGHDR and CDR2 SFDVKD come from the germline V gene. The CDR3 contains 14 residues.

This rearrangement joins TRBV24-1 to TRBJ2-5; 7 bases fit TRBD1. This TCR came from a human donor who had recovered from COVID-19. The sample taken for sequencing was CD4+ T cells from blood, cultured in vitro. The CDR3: CATSDGTGVETQYF. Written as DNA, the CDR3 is TGTGCCACCAGTGACGGTACAGGGGTTGAGACCCAGTACTTC.